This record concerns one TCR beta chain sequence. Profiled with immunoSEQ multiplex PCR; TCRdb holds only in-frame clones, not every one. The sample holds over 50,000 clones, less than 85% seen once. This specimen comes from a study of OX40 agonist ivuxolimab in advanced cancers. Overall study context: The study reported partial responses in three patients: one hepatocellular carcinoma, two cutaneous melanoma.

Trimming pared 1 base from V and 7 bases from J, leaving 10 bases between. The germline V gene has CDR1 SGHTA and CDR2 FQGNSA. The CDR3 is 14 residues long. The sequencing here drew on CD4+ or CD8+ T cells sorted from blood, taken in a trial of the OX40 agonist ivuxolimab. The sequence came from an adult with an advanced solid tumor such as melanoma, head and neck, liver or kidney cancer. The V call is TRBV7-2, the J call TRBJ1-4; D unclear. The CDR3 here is CASSLEPAGEKLFF. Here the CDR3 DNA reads TGTGCCAGCAGCTTAGAGCCTGCTGGTGAAAAACTGTTTTTT.